Below are 3 T cell receptor beta chains sequenced from a single sample in a study of blood T cell repertoires in COVID-19. Method: immunoSEQ multiplex PCR; TCRdb's copy keeps in-frame clones and lacks some. Among a few hundred thousand clones listed, 89% were seen once. Sample: peripheral blood. The receptors here all came from a woman aged 60-75 years with acute or convalescent COVID-19.

This chain joins TRBV18 and TRBJ2-7; D is perhaps TRBD2 (5 bases). There are 14 residues in the CDR3. The V and J ends lost 2 bases and 1 base respectively, with 9 bases between them. The germline V gene encodes CDR1 KGHSH and CDR2 LQKENI. In DNA form, the CDR3 reads TGTGCCAGCTCACCAACGGGAAGGTCCTACGAGCAGTACTTC. This encodes CASSPTGRSYEQYF. Looking up the rest from reference TRBV18 and TRBJ2-7 gives the full variable domain: NAGVMQNPRHLVRRRGQEARLRCSPMKGHSHVYWYRQLPEEGLKFMVYLQKENIIDESGMPKERFSAEFPKEGPSILRIQQVVRGDSAAYFCASSPTGRSYEQYFGPGTRLTVT.

V is TRBV28 and J is TRBJ2-7; 10 nucleotides match TRBD2. CDR1 and CDR2 from the germline V gene are MDHEN and SYDVKM. The V segment lost 3 bases and the J segment 3 bases; nucleotides outside the gene matches: 5. The CDR3 runs to 15 residues. The CDR3 DNA is TGTGCCAGCAGTTTCCCCAGGACTAGCGGCTACGAGCAGTACTTC. Amino acids: CASSFPRTSGYEQYF.

This chain joins TRBV24-1 and TRBJ2-1; 7 nucleotides agree with TRBD2. This CDR3 comprises 16 residues. J lost 0 bases, V lost 1 base, and 2 bases had no gene match. Germline V gene lookup returns CDR1 KGHDR and CDR2 SFDVKD. The CDR3 loop is CATSDFTGGSYNEQFF. The CDR3 DNA sequence: TGTGCCACCAGTGATTTTACGGGAGGCTCCTACAATGAGCAGTTCTTC.